The rows below give T cell receptor beta chains drawn from one sample of a study of blood T cell repertoires in COVID-19. TCRdb keeps only in-frame clones here, not all; method: immunoSEQ multiplex PCR. Of over 75,000 clones in the sample, approximately 84% were seen once. The sample was peripheral blood. These receptors all stem from a man aged 65 to 85 with acute or convalescent COVID-19. Both conserved end residues are part of each CDR3. Clone size appears in some rows only: once, few, many, or a class for an expanded clone.

v_call	cdr3_length	clone_size	j_call	cdr3_aa
TRBV4-3	16	.	TRBJ2-1	CASSQDLNSLYNEQFF
TRBV6-4	17	once	TRBJ1-4	CASNATLPGQIDEKLFF
TRBV6-1	16	.	TRBJ2-5	CASSQGTAPGRETQYF
TRBV6-5	15	.	TRBJ1-5	CASSSRGASNQPQHF
TRBV7-2	15	.	TRBJ1-1	CASSLAQGQVAEAFF
TRBV15	15	.	TRBJ1-1	CATSRDYRVETEAFF
TRBV19	12	.	TRBJ1-2	CASTKGDYGYTF
TRBV12-3/TRBV12-4	13	few	TRBJ1-1	CASSFGEITEAFF
TRBV7-3	14	.	TRBJ1-1	CASSPGQGVAEAFF
TRBV7-9	14	.	TRBJ1-2	CASSLDMVRRGYTF
TRBV29-1	17	.	TRBJ2-2	CSVDNRAAGGYTGELFF
TRBV30	14	.	TRBJ2-5	CAWASGGAGETQYF
TRBV27	13	many	TRBJ1-3	CASSLERGNTIYF
TRBV19	16	.	TRBJ1-3	CASTLNRGTSGNTIYF
TRBV2	15	.	TRBJ1-6	CASSVERTYNSPLHF
TRBV18	16	.	TRBJ2-4	CASSPGGGLGKNIQYF
TRBV25-1	13	.	TRBJ2-1	CASNKQGGNEQFF
TRBV15	15	few	TRBJ1-1	CATSRPSTGDTEAFF
TRBV3-1/TRBV3-2	13	.	TRBJ2-2	CASSKRGPGELFF
TRBV7-2	14	.	TRBJ1-1	CASSFRHLNTEAFF
TRBV5-1	15	once	TRBJ1-1	CASSLLGAGNTEAFF
TRBV7-9	16	.	TRBJ2-5	CASSLRQGSNQETQYF
TRBV4-2	15	.	TRBJ1-6	CASSQEAGPKSPLHF
TRBV28	17	.	TRBJ1-5	CASSTVQGQGAQQPQHF
TRBV5-5	18	.	TRBJ1-3	CASSSTLLGQHSGNTIYF
TRBV11-3	15	few	TRBJ2-2	CASSQRGRVAGELFF
TRBV24-1	12	.	TRBJ2-1	CATSDSDRVRFF
TRBV19	14	.	TRBJ2-1	CASRKRQGFDEQFF